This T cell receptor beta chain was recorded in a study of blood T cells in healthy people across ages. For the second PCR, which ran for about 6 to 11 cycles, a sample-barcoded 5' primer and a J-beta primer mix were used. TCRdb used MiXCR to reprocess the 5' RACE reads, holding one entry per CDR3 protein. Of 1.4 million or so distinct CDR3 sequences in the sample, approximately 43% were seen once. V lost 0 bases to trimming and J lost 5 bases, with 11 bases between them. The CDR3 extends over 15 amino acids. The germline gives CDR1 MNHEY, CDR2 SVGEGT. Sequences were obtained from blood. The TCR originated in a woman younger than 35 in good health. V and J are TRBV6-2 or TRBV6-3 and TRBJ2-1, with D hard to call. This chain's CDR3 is CASSYSNTQHNEQFF. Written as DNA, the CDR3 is TGTGCCAGCAGTTACTCCAACACTCAGCACAATGAGCAGTTCTTC.